This note documents a single T cell receptor beta chain sequence. Individuals aged roughly 18 to 90 years were recruited from roughly 22 US areas. Assignments of participants to cohorts depended upon their own reported clinical history. This entry belongs to a study of blood T cell repertoires in COVID-19. Overall study: Acute-phase and convalescent COVID-19 samples originated in the United States, Italy and Spain. PBMCs, B-cell-depleted T cells, or T cells were the source of the cDNA or gDNA that made up the material.

Germline loops: CDR1 ENHRY, CDR2 SYGVKD. Unmatched junction bases numbered 11, after V lost 5 bases and J lost 6 bases. This CDR3 comprises 16 residues. Sequencing was performed with immunoSEQ multiplex PCR; in TCRdb, only in-frame clones are kept and a portion is missing. The sample shows 200,000 to 300,000 clones, roughly 89% of them seen only once. This TCR was sampled from a middle-aged man who had recovered from COVID-19. V and J are TRBV10-3 and TRBJ2-1, with 9 bases that match TRBD2. Source material: PBMCs or T cells enriched from blood (not recorded which). The CDR3 DNA sequence: TGTGCCATCAGTCCTTCAGGGCGGGGGGGCCGCAATGAGCAGTTCTTC. Protein sequence: CAISPSGRGGRNEQFF.